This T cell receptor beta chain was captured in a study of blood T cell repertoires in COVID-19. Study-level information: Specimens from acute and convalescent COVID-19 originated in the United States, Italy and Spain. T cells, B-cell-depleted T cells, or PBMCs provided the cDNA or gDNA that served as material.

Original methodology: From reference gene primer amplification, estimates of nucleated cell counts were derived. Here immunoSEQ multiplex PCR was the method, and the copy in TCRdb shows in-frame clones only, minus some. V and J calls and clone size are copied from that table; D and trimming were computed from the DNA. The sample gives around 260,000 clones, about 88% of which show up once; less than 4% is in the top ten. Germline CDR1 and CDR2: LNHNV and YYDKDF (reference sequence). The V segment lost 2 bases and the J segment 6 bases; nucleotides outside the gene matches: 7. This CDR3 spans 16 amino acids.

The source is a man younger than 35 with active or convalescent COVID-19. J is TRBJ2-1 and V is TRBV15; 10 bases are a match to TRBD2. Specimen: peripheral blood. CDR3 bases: TGTGCCACCAGCAGAACCCGAGCGGGGGGGAGCAATGAGCAGTTCTTC. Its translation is CATSRTRAGGSNEQFF.